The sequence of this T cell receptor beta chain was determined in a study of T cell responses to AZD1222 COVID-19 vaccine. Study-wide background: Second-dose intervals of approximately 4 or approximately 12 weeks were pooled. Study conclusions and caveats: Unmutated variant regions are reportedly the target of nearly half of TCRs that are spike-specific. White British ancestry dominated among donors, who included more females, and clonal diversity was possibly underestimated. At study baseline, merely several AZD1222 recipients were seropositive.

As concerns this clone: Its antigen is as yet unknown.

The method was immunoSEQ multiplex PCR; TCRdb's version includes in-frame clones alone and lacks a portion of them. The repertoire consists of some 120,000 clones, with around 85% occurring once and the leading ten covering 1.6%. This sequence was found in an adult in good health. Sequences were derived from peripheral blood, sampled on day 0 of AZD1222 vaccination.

The DNA of the CDR3 is TGTGCCAGCAGCACCGGGACAGGGGGCGGAGGCTACACCTTC. Translation: CASSTGTGGGGYTF. The rearrangement joins TRBV9 to TRBJ1-2, with 12 bases aligning to TRBD1. Per the germline V gene, CDR1 is SGDLS and CDR2 is YYNGEE. The CDR3 totals 14 residues. The junction had 6 bases not matched to a gene; V was cut back by 4 bases and J by 8 bases.